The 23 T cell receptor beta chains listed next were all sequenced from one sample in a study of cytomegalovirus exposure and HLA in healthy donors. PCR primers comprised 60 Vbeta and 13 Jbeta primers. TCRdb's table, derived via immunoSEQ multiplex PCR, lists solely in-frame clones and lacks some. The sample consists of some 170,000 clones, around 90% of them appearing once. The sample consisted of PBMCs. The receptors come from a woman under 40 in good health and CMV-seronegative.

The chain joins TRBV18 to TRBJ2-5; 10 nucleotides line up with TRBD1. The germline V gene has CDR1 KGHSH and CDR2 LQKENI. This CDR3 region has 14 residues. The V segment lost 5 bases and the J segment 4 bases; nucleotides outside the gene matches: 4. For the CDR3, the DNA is TGTGCCAGCTCAGCCCGACAGGGGGCAGAGACCCAGTACTTC. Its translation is CASSARQGAETQYF. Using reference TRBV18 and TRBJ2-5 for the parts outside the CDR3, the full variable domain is NAGVMQNPRHLVRRRGQEARLRCSPMKGHSHVYWYRQLPEEGLKFMVYLQKENIIDESGMPKERFSAEFPKEGPSILRIQQVVRGDSAAYFCASSARQGAETQYFGPGTRLLVL.

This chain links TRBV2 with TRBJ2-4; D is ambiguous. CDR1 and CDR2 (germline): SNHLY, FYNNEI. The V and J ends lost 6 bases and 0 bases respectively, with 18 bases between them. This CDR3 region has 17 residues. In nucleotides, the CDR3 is TGTGCCAGCAGCCCAAGCCCCGGTGTACTAGCCAAAAACATTCAGTACTTC. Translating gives CASSPSPGVLAKNIQYF.

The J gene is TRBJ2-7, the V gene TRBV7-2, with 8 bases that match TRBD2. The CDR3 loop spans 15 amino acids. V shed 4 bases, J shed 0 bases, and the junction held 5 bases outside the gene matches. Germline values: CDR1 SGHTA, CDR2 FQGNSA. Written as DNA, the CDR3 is TGTGCCAGCAGCTCTTTTAGCGGGGACTCCTACGAGCAGTACTTC. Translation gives CASSSFSGDSYEQYF.

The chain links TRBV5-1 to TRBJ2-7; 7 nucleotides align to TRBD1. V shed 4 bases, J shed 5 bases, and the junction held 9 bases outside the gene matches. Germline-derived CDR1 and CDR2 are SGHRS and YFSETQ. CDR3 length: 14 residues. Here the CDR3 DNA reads TGCGCCAGCAGCCCGGGACAGTTATCGGACGAGCAGTACTTC. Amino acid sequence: CASSPGQLSDEQYF. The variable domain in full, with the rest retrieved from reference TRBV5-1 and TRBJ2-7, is KAGVTQTPRYLIKTRGQQVTLSCSPISGHRSVSWYQQTPGQGLQFLFEYFSETQRNKGNFPGRFSGRQFSNSRSEMNVSTLELGDSALYLCASSPGQLSDEQYFGPGTRLTVT.

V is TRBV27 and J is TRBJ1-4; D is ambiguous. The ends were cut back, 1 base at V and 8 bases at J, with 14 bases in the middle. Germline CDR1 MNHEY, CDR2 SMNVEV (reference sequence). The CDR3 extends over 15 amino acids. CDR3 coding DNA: TGTGCCAGCAGTTTATATGACCGGCGGTCCGAAAAACTGTTTTTT. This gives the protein CASSLYDRRSEKLFF.

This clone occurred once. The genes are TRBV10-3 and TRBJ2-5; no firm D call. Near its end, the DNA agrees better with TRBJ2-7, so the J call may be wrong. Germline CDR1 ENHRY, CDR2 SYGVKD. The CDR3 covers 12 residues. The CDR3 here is CAISEIADEQYF. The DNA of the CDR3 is TGTGCCATCAGTGAAATAGCTGACGAGCAGTACTTC.

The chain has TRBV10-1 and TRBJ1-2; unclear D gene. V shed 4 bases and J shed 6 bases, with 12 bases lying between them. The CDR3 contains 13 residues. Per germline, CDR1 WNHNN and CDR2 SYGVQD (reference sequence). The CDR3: CASSASGSHGYTF. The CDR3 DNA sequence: TGCGCCAGCAGTGCCAGCGGGAGCCATGGCTACACCTTC.

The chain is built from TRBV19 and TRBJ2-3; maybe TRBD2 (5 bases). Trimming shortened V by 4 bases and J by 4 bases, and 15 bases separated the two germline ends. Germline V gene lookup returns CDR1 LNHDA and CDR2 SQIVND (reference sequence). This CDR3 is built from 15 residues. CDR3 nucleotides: TGTGCCAGTAGTAACCCGGCAGCCGGGGCAGATACGCAGTATTTT. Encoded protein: CASSNPAAGADTQYF. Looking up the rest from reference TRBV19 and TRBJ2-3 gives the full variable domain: DGGITQSPKYLFRKEGQNVTLSCEQNLNHDAMYWYRQDPGQGLRLIYYSQIVNDFQKGDIAEGYSVSREKKESFPLTVTSAQKNPTAFYLCASSNPAAGADTQYFGPGTRLTVL.

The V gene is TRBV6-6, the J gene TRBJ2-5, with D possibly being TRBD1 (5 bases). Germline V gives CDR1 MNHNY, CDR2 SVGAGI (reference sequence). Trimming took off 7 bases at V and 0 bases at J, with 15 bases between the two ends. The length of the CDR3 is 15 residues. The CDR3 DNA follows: TGTGCCAGCAAAGGCCACGCCAGGGACCAAGAGACCCAGTACTTC. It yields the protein CASKGHARDQETQYF.

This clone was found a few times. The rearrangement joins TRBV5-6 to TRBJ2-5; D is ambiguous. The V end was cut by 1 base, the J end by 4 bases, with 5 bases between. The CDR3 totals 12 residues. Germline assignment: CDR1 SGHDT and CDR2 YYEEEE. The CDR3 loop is CASSLWPETQYF. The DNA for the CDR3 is TGTGCCAGCAGCTTGTGGCCAGAGACCCAGTACTTC. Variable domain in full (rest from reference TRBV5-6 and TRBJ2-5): DAGVTQSPTHLIKTRGQQVTLRCSPKSGHDTVSWYQQALGQGPQFIFQYYEEEERQRGNFPDRFSGHQFPNYSSELNVNALLLGDSALYLCASSLWPETQYFGPGTRLLVL.

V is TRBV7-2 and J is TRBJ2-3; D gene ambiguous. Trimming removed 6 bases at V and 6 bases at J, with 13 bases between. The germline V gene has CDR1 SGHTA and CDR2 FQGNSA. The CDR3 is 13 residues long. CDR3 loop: CASRSPSWDTQYF. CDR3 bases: TGTGCCAGCAGGAGCCCCTCGTGGGATACGCAGTATTTT.

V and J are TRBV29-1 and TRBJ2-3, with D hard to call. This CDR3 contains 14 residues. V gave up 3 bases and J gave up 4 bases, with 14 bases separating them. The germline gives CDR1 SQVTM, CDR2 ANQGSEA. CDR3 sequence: CSVESLVAADTQYF. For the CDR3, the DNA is TGCAGCGTTGAGAGCCTAGTCGCGGCAGATACGCAGTATTTT.

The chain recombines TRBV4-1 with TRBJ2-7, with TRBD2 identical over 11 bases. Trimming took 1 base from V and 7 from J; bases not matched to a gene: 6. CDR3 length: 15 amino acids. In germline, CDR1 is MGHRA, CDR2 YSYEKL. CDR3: CASSQGLAGGWEQYF. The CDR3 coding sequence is TGCGCCAGCAGCCAAGGGCTAGCGGGGGGTTGGGAGCAGTACTTC.

The CDR3 sequence: CASSPQGFHQPQHF. The CDR3 nucleotides read TGTGCCAGCAGTCCACAGGGATTTCATCAGCCCCAGCATTTT. This chain connects TRBV2 to TRBJ1-5; the D gene is possibly TRBD1 (6 bases). CDR1 SNHLY and CDR2 FYNNEI come from the germline V gene. V lost 5 bases and J lost 5, with 13 bases in between. The CDR3 length is 14 residues.

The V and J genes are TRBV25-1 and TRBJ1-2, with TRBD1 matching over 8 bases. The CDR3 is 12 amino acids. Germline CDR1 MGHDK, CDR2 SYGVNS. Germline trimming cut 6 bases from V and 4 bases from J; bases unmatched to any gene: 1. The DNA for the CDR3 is TGTGCCAGCAGGGGACAGGTCTATGGCTACACCTTC. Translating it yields CASRGQVYGYTF.

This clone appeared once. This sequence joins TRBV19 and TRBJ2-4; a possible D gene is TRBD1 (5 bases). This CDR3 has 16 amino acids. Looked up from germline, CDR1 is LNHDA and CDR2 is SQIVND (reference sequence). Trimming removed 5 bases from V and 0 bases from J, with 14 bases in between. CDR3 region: CASSPFRELAKNIQYF. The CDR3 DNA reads TGTGCCAGTAGTCCGTTCAGGGAACTAGCCAAAAACATTCAGTACTTC.

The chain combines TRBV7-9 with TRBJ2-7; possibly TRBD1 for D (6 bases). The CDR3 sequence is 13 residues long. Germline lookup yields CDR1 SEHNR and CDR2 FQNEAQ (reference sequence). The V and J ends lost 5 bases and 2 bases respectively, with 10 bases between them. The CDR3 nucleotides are TGTGCCAGCAGCATTGGACAGACCTACGAGCAGTACTTC. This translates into CASSIGQTYEQYF. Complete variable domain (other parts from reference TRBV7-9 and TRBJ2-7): DTGVSQNPRHKITKRGQNVTFRCDPISEHNRLYWYRQTLGQGPEFLTYFQNEAQLEKSRLLSDRFSAERPKGSFSTLEIQRTEQGDSAMYLCASSIGQTYEQYFGPGTRLTVT.

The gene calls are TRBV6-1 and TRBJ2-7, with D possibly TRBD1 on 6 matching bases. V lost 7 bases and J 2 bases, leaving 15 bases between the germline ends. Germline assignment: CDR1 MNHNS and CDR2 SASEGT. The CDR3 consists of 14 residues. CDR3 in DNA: TGTGCCAGCACCAGGCCCGCAGGGGCCTACGAGCAGTACTTC. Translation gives CASTRPAGAYEQYF.

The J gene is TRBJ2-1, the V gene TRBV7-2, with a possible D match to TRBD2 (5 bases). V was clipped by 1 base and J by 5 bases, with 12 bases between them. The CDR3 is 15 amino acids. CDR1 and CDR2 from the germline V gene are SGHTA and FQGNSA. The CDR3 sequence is CASSLDSASNNEQFF. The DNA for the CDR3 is TGTGCCAGCAGCTTAGATAGCGCGTCAAACAATGAGCAGTTCTTC.

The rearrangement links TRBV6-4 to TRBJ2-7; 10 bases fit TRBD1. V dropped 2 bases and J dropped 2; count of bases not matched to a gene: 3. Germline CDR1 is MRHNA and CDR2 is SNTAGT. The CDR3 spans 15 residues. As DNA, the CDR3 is TGTGCCAGCAGTGACCGGACAGGGGGAACCTACGAGCAGTACTTC. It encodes CASSDRTGGTYEQYF.

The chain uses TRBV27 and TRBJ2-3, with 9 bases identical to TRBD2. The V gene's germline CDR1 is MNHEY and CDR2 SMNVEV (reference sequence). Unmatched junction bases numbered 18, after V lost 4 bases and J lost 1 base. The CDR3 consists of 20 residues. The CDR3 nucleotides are TGTGCCAGCAGTTCTCGCGGCGTAGCGGGAGTTTTACTTCGCACAGATACGCAGTATTTT. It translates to CASSSRGVAGVLLRTDTQYF.

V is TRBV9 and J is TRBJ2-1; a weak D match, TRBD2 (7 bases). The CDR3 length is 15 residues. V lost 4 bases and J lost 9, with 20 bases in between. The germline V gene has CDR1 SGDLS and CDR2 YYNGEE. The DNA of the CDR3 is TGTGCCAGCAGCCCTTTAGGGGGGGGGCTTGGTGAGCAGTTCTTC. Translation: CASSPLGGGLGEQFF.

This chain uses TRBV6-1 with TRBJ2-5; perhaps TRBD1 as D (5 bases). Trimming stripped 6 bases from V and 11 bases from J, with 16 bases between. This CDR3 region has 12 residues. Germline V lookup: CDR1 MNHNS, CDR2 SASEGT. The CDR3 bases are TGTGCCAGCAGGGCAGGGCAGGGCAAGCAGTACTTC. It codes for CASRAGQGKQYF.